This T cell receptor (beta chain) was documented in a study of siplizumab effects on memory and regulatory T cells. Generated by immunoSEQ multiplex PCR, the TCRdb table keeps only in-frame clones and is missing some. The sample has approximately 82,000 clones; about nine tenths are singletons. The sequence was collected from a human donor in good health. Sequenced: Tregs sorted from blood.

The CDR3 DNA reads as TGTGCCAGCAGCCTTAGCGGGGGGGTACAAGAGACCCAGTACTTC. Its translation: CASSLSGGVQETQYF. The chain has TRBV7-9 and TRBJ2-5; 11 nucleotides line up with TRBD2. Germline CDR1 SEHNR, CDR2 FQNEAQ (reference sequence). CDR3 size: 15 residues. The V segment lost 5 bases and the J segment 2 bases; nucleotides outside the gene matches: 4.